A selection of T cell receptor beta chains follows, all from one sample in a study of regulatory T cells in long-lasting Graves disease. TCRdb re-called the multiplex PCR reads through MiXCR, storing one row per CDR3 protein. In the table there are around 250,000 distinct CDR3 sequences, approximately 18% of which are singletons. These records were also assigned to another study, of T cells in Graves' hyperthyroidism and ophthalmopathy.

The source material was peripheral blood mononuclear cells (PBMCs), sampled at new diagnosis, from a patient treated with antithyroid drugs. The source of these receptors is a woman in her 30s with Graves disease. CDR3s include the opening cysteine and the closing phenylalanine or tryptophan. D genes are given only for firm matches. Size tells how often a clone was seen (once, few, many) or the class of an expanded clone, and some rows leave it out.

>many|TRBV29-1|TRBD2|TRBJ2-1
CSVDWRGGNEQFF
TGCAGCGTTGACTGGCGGGGGGGGAATGAGCAGTTCTTC
>many|TRBV7-8|.|TRBJ1-6
CASSPRGVAYNSPLHF
TGTGCCAGCAGCCCCAGGGGAGTAGCCTATAATTCACCCCTCCACTTT
>many|TRBV15|.|TRBJ2-2
CATSREGTGELFF
TGTGCCACCAGCAGAGAAGGAACCGGGGAGCTGTTTTTT
>.|TRBV6-1|.|TRBJ1-4
CASSESRLGEKLFF
TGTGCCAGCAGTGAATCGAGGCTTGGGGAAAAACTGTTTTTT
>many|TRBV12-3/TRBV12-4|TRBD2|TRBJ2-1
CASSFVLVVSGGNEQFF
TGTGCCAGCAGTTTTGTTCTGGTTGTTAGCGGGGGGAATGAGCAGTTCTTC
>.|TRBV19|.|TRBJ2-7
CASSINSGSFYEQYF
TGTGCCAGTAGTATTAACAGCGGATCCTTCTACGAGCAGTACTTC
>many|TRBV11-2|.|TRBJ1-5
CASSLVTGVNQPQHF
TGTGCCAGCAGCTTAGTTACCGGGGTAAATCAGCCCCAGCATTTT
>many|TRBV5-1|.|TRBJ1-1
CASSYTGPQELYAEAFF
TGCGCCAGCAGCTACACCGGGCCTCAAGAATTATACGCTGAAGCTTTCTTT
>many|TRBV9|TRBD1|TRBJ2-2
CASSSRQQGAPNTGELFF
TGTGCCAGCAGCTCCCGACAACAGGGGGCCCCGAACACCGGGGAGCTGTTTTTT
>many|TRBV2|.|TRBJ1-6
CASSDTHYNSPLHF
TGTGCCAGCAGTGACACGCACTATAATTCACCCCTCCACTTT
>.|TRBV5-5|TRBD1|TRBJ2-2
CASSLAQGAVGELFF
TGTGCCAGCAGCTTGGCCCAGGGGGCGGTCGGGGAGCTGTTTTTT
>many|TRBV13|.|TRBJ1-6
CASKPFDYSAPLHF
TGTGCCAGCAAACCTTTCGATTATAGTGCACCCCTCCACTTT
>once|TRBV7-9|.|TRBJ2-1
CASSLGGRGEQLF
TGTGCCAGCAGCTTAGGGGGGCGCGGTGAGCAGCTCTTC
>few|TRBV19|TRBD1|TRBJ1-3
CASRTGTGGLGNTIYF
TGTGCCAGTAGAACCGGGACAGGGGGACTCGGAAACACCATATATTTT
>.|TRBV9|.|TRBJ2-1
CASSVVRGEQFF
TGTGCCAGCAGCGTAGTGCGCGGGGAGCAGTTCTTC
>.|TRBV7-6|.|TRBJ2-5
CASSRPSGGTGGGETQYF
TGTGCCAGCAGCCGACCTAGCGGGGGGACAGGGGGCGGGGAGACCCAGTACTTC
>many|TRBV6-1|.|TRBJ1-4
CASSEHGSEEKLFF
TGTGCCAGCAGTGAACATGGCAGCGAGGAAAAACTGTTTTTT
>many|TRBV20-1|.|TRBJ1-1
CSARVFLNTEAFF
TGCAGTGCTAGAGTCTTTCTGAACACTGAAGCTTTCTTT
>.|TRBV7-2|.|TRBJ2-1
CASSRSGIYGEQFF
TGTGCCAGCAGCCGCAGCGGCATATACGGTGAGCAGTTCTTC
>.|TRBV28|.|TRBJ2-1
CASSPGLISTSYSEQFF
TGTGCCAGCAGTCCCGGACTAATTTCAACCTCCTACAGTGAGCAGTTCTTC
>many|TRBV12-3/TRBV12-4|.|TRBJ1-5
CASSAPGRYQPQHF
TGTGCCAGCAGTGCCCCGGGACGATATCAGCCCCAGCATTTT
>once|TRBV11-2|.|TRBJ1-5
CASSFGGSSNQPQHF
TGTGCCAGCAGCTTTGGGGGGAGTTCCAATCAGCCCCAGCATTTT
>many|TRBV3-1|.|TRBJ2-3
CASVQVGGTDTQYF
TGTGCCAGCGTGCAGGTGGGAGGCACAGATACGCAGTATTTT
>few|TRBV6-5|.|TRBJ1-4
CASSYSLAGAWEKLFF
TGTGCCAGCAGTTACTCCTTGGCAGGGGCTTGGGAAAAACTGTTTTTT
>many|TRBV28|TRBD1|TRBJ2-5
CASSFPTGMSKTQYF
TGTGCCAGCAGTTTCCCGACAGGGATGTCAAAGACCCAGTACTTC
>many|TRBV6-5|TRBD1|TRBJ1-2
CASSYQDRNYGYTF
TGTGCCAGCAGTTATCAGGACAGGAACTATGGCTACACCTTC
>many|TRBV11-2|.|TRBJ2-3
CASSRLSDTQYF
TGTGCCAGCAGCCGGTTGTCGGATACGCAGTATTTT
>many|TRBV4-2|.|TRBJ1-2
CASSQDEREDYGYTF
TGTGCCAGCAGCCAAGATGAGAGGGAAGACTATGGCTACACCTTC
>.|TRBV6-2/TRBV6-3|.|TRBJ1-1
CASSFYICSAGGGTTEAFF
.
>many|TRBV27|TRBD1|TRBJ1-1
CASTETGGFRLSGTEAFF
TGTGCCAGCACCGAGACAGGGGGCTTCCGTCTCTCGGGGACTGAAGCTTTCTTT
>.|TRBV20-1|.|TRBJ2-2
CSAPDRGAGRSTGELFF
TGCAGTGCCCCGGATCGCGGGGCGGGACGGAGCACCGGGGAGCTGTTTTTT